This paragraph covers one T cell receptor (beta chain) sequence. Its cognate antigen is unknown. This record belongs to a study of shared clonotypes between healthy human individuals. Overall study results and limits: Naive CD4 clonotype sharing across a few donors was approximately 5%.

The data were produced by immunoSEQ multiplex PCR, yet TCRdb's version contains in-frame clones alone and is incomplete. The data hold 1.6 million or so clones, with about 98.5% observed a single time. Per the germline V gene, CDR1 is MNHEY and CDR2 is SMNVEV (reference sequence). The CDR3 has 18 residues. V dropped 8 bases and J dropped 0; count of bases not matched to a gene: 16. HIV-negative, healthy adults without recent acute infections or vaccinations were the donors. Each donor was a Caucasian adult residing in Nashville, Tennessee. This sequence was found in a man aged 30 to 39 in good health. The chain joins TRBV27 to TRBJ1-5; 7 bases align to TRBD1. Sequencing used naive CD4+ T cells sorted from blood. The subset was: CD45RA+ positively selected. The CDR3 region is CASSQGGRYRYSNQPQHF. The CDR3 nucleotides read TGTGCCAGCTCCCAGGGGGGCCGATACCGTTATAGCAATCAGCCCCAGCATTTT.